The clone carrying this T cell receptor (beta chain) was seen a handful of times. Its cognate antigen is unknown. A read error may produce the germline difference seen at one junction end. The data derive from a study of T cells in Graves' hyperthyroidism and ophthalmopathy. CDR1 and CDR2 (germline): GTSNPN, SVGIG (reference sequence). The CDR3 has 14 amino acids. Stable Graves' hyperthyroidism meant no ophthalmopathy progression within 18 months. The CDR3 regions of TCR beta were amplified from RNA transcripts. The study used the HTBI primer set for a first-round RT-PCR of the TCR CDR3. TCRdb fed the multiplex PCR reads into MiXCR, producing one record per CDR3 protein. The repertoire holds around 300,000 distinct CDR3 sequences, with approximately 15% as singletons. Points from the study as a whole: From stable hyperthyroidism, ophthalmopathy was separated by a 13 V-J model. Most thyroid clonotypes expanded above 0.001 appeared in blood too.

The sample taken for sequencing was blood. This chain uses TRBV30 with TRBJ2-1; the D is unclear. This clonotype originated in a woman aged 40 to 50 with Graves' hyperthyroidism. Written as DNA, the CDR3 is TGTGCCTGGAGTGGTACGCAAGTTGGCAATGAGCAGCTCTTC. It specifies CAWSGTQVGNEQLF.